This T cell receptor (beta chain) comes out of a study of metastatic and nonmetastatic thyroid tumors. The overall study: Both malignant and benign thyroid patients supplied peripheral blood and tumor or nodule tissue samples, across which the repertoires of these patients were then compared. Whole-study findings and limits: It was reported that TCR beta diversity was significantly higher in malignant thyroid tumors than benign nodules, in blood and tumor.

Germline V gene sequence: CDR1 SNHLY, CDR2 FYNNEI. The V segment lost 7 bases and the J segment 3 bases; nucleotides outside the gene matches: 5. The CDR3 runs 14 residues. This clone has a count of ten or more. Its antigen is still unknown. Before thyroid surgery, none of the patients had received any treatment. Using MiXCR, TCRdb re-called clones from the PCR reads. The sample yields about 90,000 clones, approximately 9% seen once. The chain couples TRBV2 to TRBJ1-5, with TRBD1 matching 8 bases. The source material was blood. The receptor was isolated from a female donor with papillary thyroid cancer or a benign thyroid nodule (not recorded which). Some clones in this sample may be carry-over from other donors' samples. CDR3 in amino acids: CASTKDRANQPQHF. CDR3 DNA: TGTGCCAGCACCAAGGACAGGGCCAATCAGCCCCAGCATTTT.